Presented here are 19 T cell receptor beta chains from one specimen sequenced in a study of cytomegalovirus exposure and HLA in healthy donors. PCR was performed using 60 Vbeta and 13 Jbeta primers. Only in-frame clones appear in the TCRdb table, and some are missing; sequencing was by immunoSEQ multiplex PCR. The sample has roughly 120,000 clones; about 76% are singletons. The material sequenced was PBMCs. The source of these receptors is a woman aged 40 to 49 in good health and CMV-seronegative.

V gene TRBV7-3 combines with J gene TRBJ2-2; D not resolved. This CDR3 is built from 16 residues. V was shortened by 11 bases and J by 1 base, with 20 bases between the two germline ends. Per germline, CDR1 SGHTA and CDR2 FQGTGA. The CDR3 here is CAGKKRDGQNTGELFF. The DNA for the CDR3 is TGTGCCGGCAAAAAGAGAGATGGGCAGAACACCGGGGAGCTGTTTTTT. Complete variable domain (other parts from reference TRBV7-3 and TRBJ2-2): GAGVSQTPSNKVTEKGKYVELRCDPISGHTALYWYRQSLGQGPEFLIYFQGTGAADDSGLPNDRFFAVRPEGSVSTLKIQRTERGDSAVYLCAGKKRDGQNTGELFFGEGSRLTVL.

The gene calls are TRBV5-1 and TRBJ1-4; possible D gene TRBD1, 6 bases. The CDR3 is 15 amino acids. Trimming pared 4 bases from V and 7 bases from J, leaving 17 bases between. In germline, CDR1 is SGHRS, CDR2 YFSETQ. CDR3 DNA: TGCGCCAGCAGCCAGGGACACCCTGGTGGTGAAAAACTGTTTTTT. Protein product: CASSQGHPGGEKLFF.

This rearrangement joins TRBV7-2 to TRBJ1-3, with a tentative D call TRBD1 (5 bases). The CDR3 covers 15 residues. The germline V gene encodes CDR1 SGHTA and CDR2 FQGNSA. Trimming cost V 5 bases and J 7 bases, with 18 bases left between them. The CDR3 loop reads CASSQSGGTTNTIYF. CDR3 DNA: TGTGCCAGCAGCCAGTCGGGCGGGACCACGAACACCATATATTTT.

The V call is TRBV30, the J call TRBJ2-1; TRBD2 aligns across 8 bases. Per germline, CDR1 GTSNPN and CDR2 SVGIG (reference sequence). This CDR3 contains 14 residues. V was pared by 1 base and J by 9 bases, with 8 bases of the junction left unmatched. The CDR3 spells CAWSANGGEGEQFF. The DNA of the CDR3 is TGTGCCTGGAGTGCGAACGGGGGGGAGGGTGAGCAGTTCTTC.

The chain employs TRBV7-2 and TRBJ1-6, with TRBD1 matching 10 bases. V shed 6 bases, J shed 6 bases, and the junction held 5 bases outside the gene matches. Germline values: CDR1 SGHTA, CDR2 FQGNSA. This CDR3 is built from 15 residues. The DNA of the CDR3 is TGTGCCAGCAGTTACCGACAGGGGGCTAATTCACCCCTCCACTTT. Encoded protein: CASSYRQGANSPLHF.

As for this clone: A junction boundary mismatches the germline segment, possibly from a read error. The chain has TRBV9 and TRBJ2-3, with D possibly TRBD2 on 5 matching bases. This CDR3 comprises 14 residues. Germline CDR1 SGDLS, CDR2 YYNGEE. CDR3 sequence reads: CASSVQASRDTQYF. CDR3 nucleotide sequence: TGTGCCAGCAGCGTCCAGGCTAGCAGAGATACGCAGTATTTT.

CDR3: CATNQGQNYEQYF. DNA for the CDR3: TGTGCCACCAACCAGGGTCAAAACTACGAGCAGTACTTC. This rearrangement joins TRBV15 to TRBJ2-7; D is possibly TRBD1 (5 bases). Trimming took off 7 bases at V and 3 bases at J, with 13 bases between the two ends. The CDR3 is 13 residues long. Germline CDR1 is LNHNV and CDR2 is YYDKDF (reference sequence).

The chain is built from TRBV7-8 and TRBJ1-3, with D uncertain. Trimming stripped 5 bases from V and 0 bases from J, with 11 bases between. This CDR3 is built from 15 residues. CDR1 SGHVS and CDR2 FQNEAQ come from the germline V gene. The CDR3 here is CASSQHPSSGNTIYF. The CDR3 coding sequence is TGTGCCAGCAGCCAACACCCAAGCTCTGGAAACACCATATATTTT.

Comment on this clone: Compared with germline, one end of the junction differs, possibly owing to a read error. Other nucleotide sequences in the sample specify the same CDR3. The chain joins TRBV7-9 to TRBJ1-1; a possible D gene is TRBD1 (5 bases). Germline CDR1 is SEHNR and CDR2 is FQNEAQ (reference sequence). CDR3 length equals 14 residues. The CDR3 region has the DNA TGTTCCAGCAGCTTAGTCGGGGGGGGCACTGAAGCTTTCTTT. Translating it yields CSSSLVGGGTEAFF.

J is TRBJ2-7 and V is TRBV28, with D perhaps matching TRBD1 (6 bases). CDR1 and CDR2 from the germline V gene are MDHEN and SYDVKM. Trimming removed 5 bases from V and 0 bases from J, with 14 bases in between. The CDR3 has 15 amino acids. CDR3 sequence reads: CASSNHDRSSYEQYF. The DNA of the CDR3 is TGTGCCAGCAGTAACCACGACAGGAGCTCCTACGAGCAGTACTTC. The full variable domain, in which reference TRBV28 and TRBJ2-7 provide the parts outside the CDR3, is DVKVTQSSRYLVKRTGEKVFLECVQDMDHENMFWYRQDPGLGLRLIYFSYDVKMKEKGDIPEGYSVSREKKERFSLILESASTNQTSMYLCASSNHDRSSYEQYFGPGTRLTVT.

This clone was recorded only once. This sequence joins TRBV11-3 and TRBJ2-1; D uncertain. Trimming removed 4 bases from V and 7 bases from J, with 5 bases in between. Germline V gene lookup returns CDR1 SGHNT and CDR2 YENEEA. The CDR3 totals 11 residues. The CDR3 DNA reads as TGTGCCAGCAGCTCGTTTAATGAGCAGTTCTTC. It specifies CASSSFNEQFF.

The chain couples TRBV5-6 to TRBJ2-5, with 9 bases identical to TRBD2. V gave up 4 bases and J gave up 4 bases; unmatched junction bases: 11. Germline lookup yields CDR1 SGHDT and CDR2 YYEEEE. The CDR3 consists of 16 residues. The CDR3 loop is CASSPLAGTERETQYF. The CDR3, as DNA: TGTGCCAGCAGCCCTCTAGCGGGGACGGAACGAGAGACCCAGTACTTC.

The CDR3 DNA is TGTGCCAGCCGCCCCGGAGGCTATAGCAATCAGCCCCAGCATTTT. The encoded protein is CASRPGGYSNQPQHF. The V and J genes are TRBV28 and TRBJ1-5; D call uncertain. V dropped 8 bases and J dropped 0 bases, with 14 bases sitting between them. The CDR3 extends over 15 amino acids. The germline gives CDR1 MDHEN, CDR2 SYDVKM. The full variable domain, completed using reference TRBV28 and TRBJ1-5, is DVKVTQSSRYLVKRTGEKVFLECVQDMDHENMFWYRQDPGLGLRLIYFSYDVKMKEKGDIPEGYSVSREKKERFSLILESASTNQTSMYLCASRPGGYSNQPQHFGDGTRLSIL.

The chain is built from TRBV10-1 and TRBJ1-5; 9 bases fit TRBD1. CDR1 and CDR2 (germline): WNHNN, SYGVQD (reference sequence). J lost 3 bases, V lost 7 bases, and 4 bases had no gene match. CDR3 length: 14 residues. This CDR3 reads CASNGTGFNQPQHF. The CDR3 region has the DNA TGCGCCAGCAACGGGACAGGGTTCAATCAGCCCCAGCATTTT.

The chain uses TRBV12-5 and TRBJ2-1; the D is unclear. The V end lost 9 bases, the J end lost 5 bases, and 11 bases lay between the germline ends. Germline V lookup: CDR1 LGHNT, CDR2 FRNRAP. CDR3 length: 12 residues. Written as DNA, the CDR3 is TGTGCTAGCTTTAATGTCGACAATGAGCAGTTCTTC. It encodes CASFNVDNEQFF.

This clone was detected once. The V and J genes are TRBV2 and TRBJ1-2; 7 nucleotides agree with TRBD1. The CDR3 sequence is 13 residues long. V gave up 5 bases and J gave up 3 bases; unmatched junction bases: 3. Germline-derived CDR1 and CDR2 are SNHLY and FYNNEI. CDR3 nucleotide sequence: TGTGCCAGCAGTATCGGGACAGACTATGGCTACACCTTC. Residues: CASSIGTDYGYTF.

The chain couples TRBV28 to TRBJ2-3, with 7 nucleotides matching TRBD1. The V gene end was trimmed by 3 bases and the J gene end by 0 bases; junction bases not matched to a gene: 9. CDR3 size: 17 residues. Germline V gene data show CDR1 as MDHEN and CDR2 as SYDVKM. The CDR3 coding sequence is TGTGCCAGCAGTTTTTCGACAGGGCGTTCTAGCACAGATACGCAGTATTTT. Its protein is CASSFSTGRSSTDTQYF.

The rearrangement joins TRBV6-6 to TRBJ1-3, with D possibly being TRBD1 (6 bases). Germline assignment: CDR1 MNHNY and CDR2 SVGAGI (reference sequence). The V and J ends lost 6 bases and 2 bases respectively, with 14 bases between them. This CDR3 has 15 residues. CDR3 sequence reads: CASSPGVGTGNTIYF. For the CDR3, the DNA is TGTGCCAGCAGCCCAGGGGTAGGGACTGGAAACACCATATATTTT.

The rearrangement uses TRBV9 and TRBJ2-1, with 9 bases identical to TRBD1. CDR1 is SGDLS, CDR2 YYNGEE, per germline. This CDR3 has 16 residues. Germline trimming cut 3 bases from V and 0 bases from J; bases unmatched to any gene: 4. As DNA, the CDR3 is TGTGCCAGCAGCGGAGGGACAGGGAGCTCCTACAATGAGCAGTTCTTC. Its translation is CASSGGTGSSYNEQFF. The variable domain in full, completed from reference TRBV9 and TRBJ2-1, reads DSGVTQTPKHLITATGQRVTLRCSPRSGDLSVYWYQQSLDQGLQFLIQYYNGEERAKGNILERFSAQQFPDLHSELNLSSLELGDSALYFCASSGGTGSSYNEQFFGPGTRLTVL.